One sample yielded the 18 T cell receptor beta chains listed below, sequenced in a study of T-cell memory formation after mild COVID-19. Each CDR3 protein gets one entry after TCRdb re-called the 5' RACE reads with MiXCR. In the table there are about 430,000 distinct CDR3 sequences, roughly 17% of which are singletons. Input material: PBMCs or a T cell subset sorted from them (not recorded which). All receptors derive from a young man who had mild COVID-19 (a few samples of this study predate the infection). Cell type and time point are not known.

This clonotype was seen ten or more times. The chain couples TRBV19 to TRBJ1-1; 9 nucleotides match TRBD1. The CDR3 runs 15 residues. J was trimmed by 1 base and V by 6 bases; bases with no gene match: 6. Germline values: CDR1 LNHDA, CDR2 SQIVND (reference sequence). CDR3 loop: CASSRPDRGNTEAFF. The CDR3 region has the DNA TGTGCCAGTAGCAGACCGGACAGGGGGAACACTGAAGCTTTCTTT.

The chain has TRBV5-8 and TRBJ1-5, with 9 bases matching TRBD1. V was pared by 3 bases and J by 11 bases, with 6 bases of the junction left unmatched. The CDR3 consists of 13 residues. CDR1 and CDR2 from the germline V gene are SGHTS and YDEGEE. CDR3 DNA: TGTGCCAGCAGCTGGGACAGGGTTGAAGCCCAGCATTTT. Translating it yields CASSWDRVEAQHF. Supplemented by reference TRBV5-8 and TRBJ1-5, the full variable domain reads EAGVTQSPTHLIKTRGQQATLRCSPISGHTSVYWYQQALGLGLQFLLWYDEGEERNRGNFPPRFSGRQFPNYSSELNVNALELEDSALYLCASSWDRVEAQHFGDGTRLSIL.

V gene TRBV7-9 combines with J gene TRBJ2-3; 7 nucleotides line up with TRBD2. CDR1 and CDR2 from the germline V gene are SEHNR and FQNEAQ (reference sequence). This CDR3 region has 18 residues. Trimming removed 7 bases from V and 0 bases from J; junction bases left unmatched: 16. CDR3 DNA: TGTGCCAGCATCATAGGTGGGAGGGCATCTCTTAGCACAGATACGCAGTATTTT. It yields the protein CASIIGGRASLSTDTQYF. The complete variable domain, with remaining parts taken from reference TRBV7-9 and TRBJ2-3, reads DTGVSQNPRHKITKRGQNVTFRCDPISEHNRLYWYRQTLGQGPEFLTYFQNEAQLEKSRLLSDRFSAERPKGSFSTLEIQRTEQGDSAMYLCASIIGGRASLSTDTQYFGPGTRLTVL.

The chain joins TRBV7-2 to TRBJ2-2, with D unclear. Germline CDR1 SGHTA, CDR2 FQGNSA. This CDR3 region has 16 residues. V dropped 3 bases and J dropped 0 bases, with 11 bases sitting between them. For the CDR3, the DNA is TGTGCCAGCAGCTTCCTTTATTCACCGAACACCGGGGAGCTGTTTTTT. Its translation: CASSFLYSPNTGELFF.

This clonotype was found many times. J is TRBJ2-3 and V is TRBV20-1; D gene uncertain. CDR3 length: 14 amino acids. The V end was cut by 3 bases, the J end by 1 base, with 11 bases between. The V gene's germline CDR1 is DFQATT and CDR2 SNEGSKA (reference sequence). The CDR3 DNA follows: TGCAGTGCTAGGTACTCCTTGGGCACAGATACGCAGTATTTT. This gives the protein CSARYSLGTDTQYF.

This clonotype was picked up one time. The CDR3 DNA reads as TGTGCCAGTAGTATAAGACATCCGCTGAGTTATGGCTACACCTTC. Translating gives CASSIRHPLSYGYTF. The rearrangement links TRBV19 to TRBJ1-2; D remains ambiguous. Germline V gene data show CDR1 as LNHDA and CDR2 as SQIVND (reference sequence). The ends were cut back, 2 bases at V and 5 bases at J, with 15 bases in the middle. This CDR3 is 15 amino acids long.

This clonotype is a singleton in its sample. V usage is TRBV7-2 and J usage is TRBJ1-2, with D possibly matching TRBD1 (6 bases). The CDR3 consists of 13 residues. CDR1 SGHTA and CDR2 FQGNSA come from the germline V gene. The V gene lost 5 bases and the J gene lost 7 bases, with 14 bases spanning the gap. The CDR3 DNA reads TGTGCCAGCAGCCCGGAGGGGGTGGTTGGCTACACCTTC. This gives the protein CASSPEGVVGYTF.

This clonotype was counted between two and nine times. The rearrangement joins TRBV5-1 to TRBJ2-4, with D possibly being TRBD1 (6 bases). V was shortened by 0 bases and J by 7 bases, with 11 bases between the two germline ends. The CDR3 consists of 14 residues. CDR1 and CDR2 (germline): SGHRS, YFSETQ. DNA for the CDR3: TGCGCCAGCAGCTTGGCCCCAGGGGCCAACATTCAGTACTTC. It codes for CASSLAPGANIQYF.

The chain combines TRBV23-1 with TRBJ1-5; D gene ambiguous. TRBV23-1 is assigned to the ORF class and has an uncertain function. Deletions cut 6 bases from V and 6 bases from J, with 9 bases between. The CDR3 is made up of 12 amino acids. The DNA of the CDR3 is TGCGCCAGCAGGCCATATGGTCAGCCCCAGCATTTT. This sequence encodes CASRPYGQPQHF.

The chain combines TRBV6-6 with TRBJ1-1; TRBD1 might be the D (5 bases). In germline, CDR1 is MNHNY, CDR2 SVGAGI (reference sequence). V gave up 10 bases and J gave up 1 base, with 13 bases separating them. The CDR3 runs to 13 residues. As DNA, the CDR3 is TGTGCCATCCAGCGGGGGGGGAACACTGAAGCTTTCTTT. Translating it yields CAIQRGGNTEAFF.

This chain connects TRBV12-3 or TRBV12-4 to TRBJ1-5, with 10 positions matching TRBD1. J gave up 9 bases and V 2 bases, and 7 bases lay outside the gene matches. The CDR3 extends over 15 amino acids. CDR3 sequence: CASSLQGTGARPQHF. CDR3 DNA: TGTGCCAGCAGTTTACAAGGGACAGGGGCTCGGCCCCAGCATTTT.

This clonotype has just a few counts. The rearrangement uses TRBV5-1 and TRBJ2-1; weak D call: TRBD2 (6 bases). The CDR3 consists of 15 residues. Germline V gene lookup returns CDR1 SGHRS and CDR2 YFSETQ. With 1 base removed from V and 2 bases from J, the gap between germline ends came to 10 bases. For the CDR3, the DNA is TGCGCCAGCAGCTTGCAACCGGGGGCCTACAATGAGCAGTTCTTC. Its translation is CASSLQPGAYNEQFF.

DNA for the CDR3: TGCAGTGCTAGAGCTGGAACGGCGGGAGGGGGAGAGACCCAGTACTTC. Translation: CSARAGTAGGGETQYF. J is TRBJ2-5 and V is TRBV20-1; 9 positions match TRBD2. Germline trimming cut 1 base from V and 4 bases from J; bases unmatched to any gene: 10. Looked up from germline, CDR1 is DFQATT and CDR2 is SNEGSKA (reference sequence). The CDR3 loop spans 16 amino acids.

This clonotype was counted ten times or more. The chain links TRBV11-2 to TRBJ2-7; TRBD2 is a possible D gene (5 bases). Trimming left V 5 bases short and J 3 bases short, with 14 bases between. Germline assignment: CDR1 SGHAT and CDR2 FQNNGV. This CDR3 comprises 14 residues. The CDR3 region has the DNA TGTGCCAGCAGCCCCGGGGAGTGGAGCTACGAGCAGTACGTC. The encoded protein is CASSPGEWSYEQYV.

This clonotype has ten or more counts. The DNA for the CDR3 is TGCGCCAGCAGCCTTAGAGCGGGGGGGCTCGTAGAGACCCAGTACTTC. Protein: CASSLRAGGLVETQYF. V usage is TRBV4-3 and J usage is TRBJ2-5; TRBD2 matches at 10 bases. The CDR3 sequence is 16 residues long. The V gene end was trimmed by 4 bases and the J gene end by 4 bases; junction bases not matched to a gene: 9. CDR1 is LGHNA, CDR2 YSLEER, per germline.

CDR3 bases: TGCGCCAGCAGCTTGTGGCGGGTTAATTCACCCCTCCACTTT. As protein: CASSLWRVNSPLHF. The chain combines TRBV5-1 with TRBJ1-6, with D hard to call. Germline V gene data show CDR1 as SGHRS and CDR2 as YFSETQ. This CDR3 has 14 residues. V was shortened by 1 base and J by 6 bases, with 8 bases between the two germline ends.

V is TRBV4-2 and J is TRBJ2-3; D might be TRBD2 (7 bases). CDR1 is LGHNA and CDR2 is YNFKEQ in the germline V gene. The germline V and J ends were trimmed by 0 bases and 3 bases, with 19 bases remaining between them. CDR3 size: 18 residues. CDR3 sequence: CASSQDWGGSFTTDTQYF. The CDR3, as DNA: TGTGCCAGCAGCCAAGATTGGGGGGGCTCCTTCACGACAGATACGCAGTATTTT.

The chain has TRBV6-5 and TRBJ1-1, with TRBD1 matching over 10 bases. Trimming at V came to 7 bases and at J to 5 bases, leaving 4 bases not matched to a gene. This CDR3 region has 13 residues. Germline CDR1 reads MNHEY; CDR2 reads SVGAGI. The CDR3, as DNA: TGTGCCAGCAAGCGGGGACAGGGGACTGAAGCTTTCTTT. Its protein product is CASKRGQGTEAFF.